This entry lists 4 T cell receptor beta chains sequenced from one sample in a study of T cells after yellow fever vaccination. MiXCR, run by TCRdb on the 5' RACE reads, gives a single entry per CDR3 protein. The table has tens of thousands of distinct CDR3 sequences, 6% to 8% seen once; the top ten hold 28%. Source: CD8+ T cells sorted from PBMCs, taken more than 13 days after the first yellow fever vaccination. The source of these receptors is a man younger than 35 who received the YFV17D yellow fever vaccine.

This clonotype appeared many times. The J gene is TRBJ2-5, the V gene TRBV12-3 or TRBV12-4; D is uncertain. The CDR3 totals 10 residues. The ends were cut back, 6 bases at V and 5 bases at J, with 4 bases in the middle. The CDR3 protein is CASRGETQYF. The CDR3 nucleotides are TGTGCCAGCAGGGGGGAGACCCAGTACTTC.

This clonotype was seen ten or more times. The rearrangement links TRBV3-1 to TRBJ2-3; 8 bases line up with TRBD2. Germline values: CDR1 LGHDT, CDR2 YNNKEL (reference sequence). The CDR3 covers 15 residues. V lost 7 bases to trimming and J lost 5 bases; unmatched junction nucleotides: 11. The CDR3 loop reads CASNRRGTSGDTQYF. In nucleotides, the CDR3 is TGTGCCAGCAACAGACGGGGGACTAGTGGAGATACGCAGTATTTT.

The rearrangement links TRBV28 to TRBJ2-3, with 12 bases identical to TRBD2. Unmatched junction bases numbered 5, after V lost 3 bases and J lost 4 bases. This CDR3 comprises 16 residues. Per the germline V gene, CDR1 is MDHEN and CDR2 is SYDVKM. The CDR3 sequence is CASSLLTSGGADTQYF. The CDR3, as DNA: TGTGCCAGCAGTTTGCTGACTAGCGGGGGAGCAGATACGCAGTATTTT.

In its sample, this clonotype was seen many times. The J gene is TRBJ2-2, the V gene TRBV7-6; 9 bases align to TRBD1. The CDR3 has 15 amino acids. CDR1 is SGHVS and CDR2 is FNYEAQ in the germline V gene. The V gene end was trimmed by 5 bases and the J gene end by 3 bases; junction bases not matched to a gene: 4. CDR3 sequence: CASSAGQGYTGELFF. The CDR3 region has the DNA TGTGCCAGCAGCGCCGGACAGGGGTACACCGGGGAGCTGTTTTTT.